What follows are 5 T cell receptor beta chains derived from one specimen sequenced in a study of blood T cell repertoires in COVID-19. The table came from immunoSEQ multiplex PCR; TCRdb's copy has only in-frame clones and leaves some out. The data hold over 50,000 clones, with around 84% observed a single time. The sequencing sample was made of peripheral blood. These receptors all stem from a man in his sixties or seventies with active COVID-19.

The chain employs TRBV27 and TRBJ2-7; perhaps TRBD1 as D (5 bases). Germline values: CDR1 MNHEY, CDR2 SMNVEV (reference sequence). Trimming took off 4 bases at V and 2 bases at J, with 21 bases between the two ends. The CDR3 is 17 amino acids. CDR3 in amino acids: CASSSLAGYPLTYEQYF. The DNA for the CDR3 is TGTGCCAGCAGTTCCCTCGCAGGGTACCCCTTAACCTACGAGCAGTACTTC.

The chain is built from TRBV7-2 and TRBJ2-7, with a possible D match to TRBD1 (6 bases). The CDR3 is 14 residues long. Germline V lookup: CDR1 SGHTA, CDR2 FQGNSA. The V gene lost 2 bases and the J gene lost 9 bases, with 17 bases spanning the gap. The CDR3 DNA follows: TGTGCCAGCAGCTTAAAGGGTCAGGGGATAGGGCAGTACTTC. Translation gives CASSLKGQGIGQYF.

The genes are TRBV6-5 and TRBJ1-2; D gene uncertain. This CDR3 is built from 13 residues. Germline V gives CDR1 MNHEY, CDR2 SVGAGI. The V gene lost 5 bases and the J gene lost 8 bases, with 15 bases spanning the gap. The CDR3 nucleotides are TGTGCCAGCAGTCACCCCGAAGGCAGGGGCTACACCTTC. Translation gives CASSHPEGRGYTF.

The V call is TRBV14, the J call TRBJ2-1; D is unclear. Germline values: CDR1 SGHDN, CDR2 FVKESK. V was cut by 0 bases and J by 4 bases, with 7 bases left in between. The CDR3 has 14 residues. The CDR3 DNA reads TGTGCCAGCAGCCAAGACCTCGGGTACAATGAGCAGTTCTTC. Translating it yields CASSQDLGYNEQFF. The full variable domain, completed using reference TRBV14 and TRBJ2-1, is EAGVTQFPSHSVIEKGQTVTLRCDPISGHDNLYWYRRVMGKEIKFLLHFVKESKQDESGMPNNRFLAERTGGTYSTLKVQPAELEDSGVYFCASSQDLGYNEQFFGPGTRLTVL.

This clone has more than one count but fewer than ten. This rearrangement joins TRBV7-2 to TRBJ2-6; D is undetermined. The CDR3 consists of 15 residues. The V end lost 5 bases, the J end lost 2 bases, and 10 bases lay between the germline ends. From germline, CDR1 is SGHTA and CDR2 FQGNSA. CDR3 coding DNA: TGTGCCAGCAGCCCCCAAGCACCTGGGGCCAACGTCCTGACTTTC. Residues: CASSPQAPGANVLTF.